These T cell receptor beta chains were read from a single sample in a study of blood T cell repertoires in COVID-19. Generated by immunoSEQ multiplex PCR, the TCRdb table keeps only in-frame clones and is missing some. The repertoire holds 100,000 to 120,000 clones, with 70% to 90% as singletons. Sequencing used peripheral blood. The receptor set was obtained from a human donor in a cohort sampled during active COVID-19. Both conserved end residues are part of each CDR3. The D gene is left open where the match is weak. Some rows have no size entry. The others give once, few or many, or a class for an expanded clone.

D gene	V gene	J gene	clone size	CDR3 DNA	CDR3 protein
TRBD1	TRBV2	TRBJ2-3	once	TGTGCCAGCAGTGAAGAGGGACAGGGCTTCACAGATACGCAGTATTTT	CASSEEGQGFTDTQYF
-	TRBV2	TRBJ1-5	once	TGTGCCAGCAGTTCACGCCATATCCAGACAGGACCATATAGCAATCAGCCCCAGCATTTT	CASSSRHIQTGPYSNQPQHF
TRBD2	TRBV24-1	TRBJ2-2	-	TGTGCCACCAGTGATTCGGGACTAGTCACCGGGGAGCTGTTTTTT	CATSDSGLVTGELFF
-	TRBV10-3	TRBJ1-1	-	TGTGCCATCAGTGAGATACAGGGTATAGGGATGAACACTGAAGCTTTCTTT	CAISEIQGIGMNTEAFF
-	TRBV20-1	TRBJ2-7	-	TGCAGTGCTAGTAAGGGGGGGGTCTACGAGCAGTACTTC	CSASKGGVYEQYF
TRBD2	TRBV29-1	TRBJ2-1	-	TGCAGCGTTACACGGGGGGGTGAGCAGTTCTTC	CSVTRGGEQFF
TRBD2	TRBV7-3	TRBJ2-1	-	TGTGCCAGCAGCGGGGGACTAGGAGCCTACAATGAGCAGTTCTTC	CASSGGLGAYNEQFF
TRBD1	TRBV27	TRBJ1-5	-	TGTGCCAGCAGTTTGTCCGGGACAGGGGGTTACCCGCGGCCCCAGCATTTT	CASSLSGTGGYPRPQHF
TRBD1	TRBV4-1	TRBJ1-1	once	TGCGCCAGCAGCCCCGTCGGGACAGGGGGCTTTGAAGCTTTCTTT	CASSPVGTGGFEAFF
TRBD2	TRBV3-1/TRBV3-2	TRBJ2-3	-	TGTGCCAGCAGCCTCCCTAATTCCGGACTAGCGGGAGCGGGGGATACGCAGTATTTT	CASSLPNSGLAGAGDTQYF
TRBD2	TRBV28	TRBJ2-3	-	TGTGCCAGCAGTCCGGGGGGGACTGTTTCTGGCACAGATACGCAGTATTTT	CASSPGGTVSGTDTQYF
TRBD1	TRBV6-6	TRBJ1-2	-	TGTGCCAGCAGTAAATCGGGACAGGGTGAGCGCTACACCTTC	CASSKSGQGERYTF